This T cell receptor beta chain originates from a study of cytomegalovirus exposure and HLA in healthy donors. PCR was performed using 60 Vbeta and 13 Jbeta primers. Sequenced by immunoSEQ multiplex PCR; TCRdb stores in-frame clones only, minus some. The sample has approximately 170,000 clones; 70% to 80% are singletons. Between the trimmed V and J ends, which lost 5 bases and 4 bases, there was a span of 14 bases. From germline, CDR1 is MDHEN and CDR2 SYDVKM. The CDR3 has 15 amino acids. The source is a female donor in good health and CMV-seronegative. The V gene is TRBV28, the J gene TRBJ2-2, with D possibly TRBD1 on 6 matching bases. The sequenced material came from PBMCs. The CDR3 reads CASSPPNRATGELFF. CDR3 sequence (DNA): TGTGCCAGCAGTCCCCCTAACAGGGCCACCGGGGAGCTGTTTTTT.